This TCR beta chain originates from a study of blood T cells in healthy people across ages. Study observations and caveats: Relative to aged donors, long-lived donors carried more naive CD4+ cells and displayed higher diversity. PBMCs went unsorted, and a conclusive naive versus antigen-experienced comparison was therefore prevented. A strong correlation between TCR beta diversity and naive T cell percentage was seen.

Next came a second PCR, run for roughly 7 to 12 cycles, which used a sample-barcoded 5' primer along with a J-beta primer mix. One entry per CDR3 protein results from TCRdb running MiXCR on the 5' RACE reads. The sample holds hundreds of thousands of distinct CDR3 sequences, roughly three fifths seen once. To note about this clonotype: What it recognizes is unknown.

The CDR3 consists of 14 residues. The germline gives CDR1 MNHEY, CDR2 SVGEGT. The V end was cut by 7 bases, the J end by 2 bases, with 9 bases between. The sequence came from a man in his forties or fifties in good health. The sample consisted of blood. The chain uses TRBV6-2 or TRBV6-3 and TRBJ2-6; D possibly matches TRBD1 or TRBD2 (5 bases each). CDR3 sequence: CASMRGAGANVLTF. The CDR3 nucleotides read TGTGCCAGCATGAGGGGCGCTGGGGCCAACGTCCTGACTTTC.